This T cell receptor beta chain derives from a study of regulatory T cells in long-lasting Graves disease. This clonotype was detected many times. At one boundary the junction diverges from the germline segment, which might be a read error. Arm-PCR of CDR3 regions and iRepertoire HTBI primers were the basis on which TCR beta libraries were built. Each CDR3 protein is one row after TCRdb ran MiXCR on the multiplex PCR reads. The data hold roughly 420,000 distinct CDR3 sequences, with 12% to 15% observed a single time. CDR3 length: 19 residues. Germline V gives CDR1 SGHVS, CDR2 FNYEAQ. Time point noted: newly diagnosed GD, antithyroid drugs for less than 3 months. RNA isolated from PBMCs was used to make the TCR library. The same sample was also used in a study of T cells in Graves' hyperthyroidism and ophthalmopathy.

The clonotype was recovered from a woman aged 45-59 years with Graves disease. Sequences were derived from peripheral blood mononuclear cells (PBMCs), sampled at new diagnosis, from a patient treated with antithyroid drugs. The V and J genes are TRBV7-6 and TRBJ2-5, with TRBD2 as a possible D gene (6 bases). The CDR3 here is CASSIAVGRRSARQETQYF. Here the CDR3 DNA reads TGTGCCAGCAGCATAGCGGTGGGCCGGCGCTCTGCCCGCCAAGAGACCCAGTACTTC.